These T cell receptor beta chains were read from a single sample in a study of neoadjuvant anti-PD-1 for oral cavity cancer. Profiling relied on immunoSEQ multiplex PCR, and the TCRdb table lists in-frame clones only, not all of them. The top ten hold 3% to 4% of the sample, which has 25,000 to 40,000 clones, about 80% seen once. The sample consisted of PBMCs, taken after nivolumab (anti-PD-1) treatment. The source is a person aged 35-79 years with oral cavity squamous cell carcinoma. Both conserved end residues are part of each CDR3. The D gene is left open where the match is weak. Expanded clones are given a class, and other clones once, few, many or no size at all.

J | size | V | D | DNA | CDR3
TRBJ1-1 | - | TRBV11-2 | - | TGTGCCAGCAGTCAGACAGAGAACACTGAAGCTTTCTTT | CASSQTENTEAFF
TRBJ1-1 | few | TRBV7-9 | TRBD1 | TGTGCCAGCAGCCAAGGACAGGGGGACACTGAAGCTTTCTTT | CASSQGQGDTEAFF
TRBJ2-3 | - | TRBV15 | TRBD2 | TGTGCCACCAGCAGAGAGGGGGGGTTCACAGATACGCAGTATTTT | CATSREGGFTDTQYF
TRBJ1-4 | - | TRBV19 | - | TGTGCCAGTAGTCCGATGTCTGCAACTAATGAAAAACTGTTTTTT | CASSPMSATNEKLFF
TRBJ2-7 | once | TRBV19 | - | TGTGCCAGTAGTGTGGACAGTTTCGAGCAGTACTTC | CASSVDSFEQYF
TRBJ2-4 | - | TRBV7-9 | - | TGTGCCAGCAGCTTACAGTCAGAGATAAACATTCAGTACTTC | CASSLQSEINIQYF
TRBJ1-5 | - | TRBV4-1 | TRBD1 | TGCGCCAGCAGCCATCGAGGGACAGGCGCTAGCAATCAGCCCCAGCATTTT | CASSHRGTGASNQPQHF
TRBJ2-7 | - | TRBV5-4 | TRBD2 | TGTGCCAGCAGCCCCGGGACTAGCGGGGGTTTCTCCTACGAGCAGTACTTC | CASSPGTSGGFSYEQYF
TRBJ2-5 | - | TRBV4-1 | TRBD2 | TGCGCCAGCAGCCTTACTAGCGGGGGGGAGGAGACCCAGTACTTC | CASSLTSGGEETQYF
TRBJ2-7 | - | TRBV19 | TRBD2 | TGTGCCAGTAGCTGGGGCGGGGGGGCTTCGAGCTCCTACGAGCAGTACTTC | CASSWGGGASSSYEQYF
TRBJ2-3 | - | TRBV6-5 | - | TGTGCCAGCAGTTTTTTGGGAGACACAGATACGCAGTATTTT | CASSFLGDTDTQYF
TRBJ2-7 | - | TRBV6-1 | - | TGTGCCAGCAGATCCGGGTCCGCACGAGACGAGCAGTACTTC | CASRSGSARDEQYF
TRBJ1-1 | - | TRBV18 | - | TGTGCCAGCTCACCACCTCAACAGAACACTGAAGCTTTCTTT | CASSPPQQNTEAFF
TRBJ1-6 | few | TRBV27 | TRBD1 | TGTGCCAGCAGTTCTTGGGACAGGGGAGATTCACCCCTCCACTTT | CASSSWDRGDSPLHF
TRBJ2-5 | - | TRBV4-2 | TRBD2 | TGTGCCAGCAGCCATCTTAGCGGGGGGCAATCTGGGGATGTGGGGACCCAGTACTTC | CASSHLSGGQSGDVGTQYF
TRBJ1-1 | - | TRBV4-3 | TRBD1 | TGCGCCAGCAGCCAGTATTACAGGGGAGGGACTGAAGCTTTCTTT | CASSQYYRGGTEAFF
TRBJ2-3 | - | TRBV2 | - | TGTGCCAGCAGTGGAGATACGCAGTATTTT | CASSGDTQYF
TRBJ2-2 | - | TRBV7-2 | TRBD1 | TGTGCCAGCAGCCTTCCTCGAGATCCGGGACAGATAAACACCGGGGAGCTGTTTTTT | CASSLPRDPGQINTGELFF
TRBJ1-1 | few | TRBV5-1 | - | TGCGCCAGCAGCTTGGCTCTGGGCCGGAACACTGAAGCTTTCTTT | CASSLALGRNTEAFF
TRBJ2-7 | - | TRBV14 | - | TGTGCCAGCAGCCAATCCGGGACGAAACGGTACTTC | CASSQSGTKRYF
TRBJ1-4 | - | TRBV21-1 | - | TGTGCCAGCAGCAAGGGACTTTGGTGCGGGGACCATACGATTGAAAAACTGTTTTTT | CASSKGLWCGDHTIEKLFF
TRBJ1-5 | - | TRBV10-2 | TRBD1 | TGCGCCAGCAGTGGGCCGGGACAGGGAGGTCAGCCCCAGCATTTT | CASSGPGQGGQPQHF
TRBJ2-1 | - | TRBV5-6 | - | TGTGCCAGCAGCTTGGGACAGTATTACAATGAGCAGTTCTTC | CASSLGQYYNEQFF
TRBJ1-5 | - | TRBV5-1 | - | TGCGCCAGCAGCCCCGATACGGGGGGGGGCAATCAGCCCCAGCATTTT | CASSPDTGGGNQPQHF
TRBJ2-3 | - | TRBV5-4 | TRBD2 | TGTGCCAGCAGCTTTGGAGCGGGGGGCACAGATACGCAGTATTTT | CASSFGAGGTDTQYF
TRBJ1-2 | few | TRBV4-2 | TRBD1 | TGTGCCAGCAGCCAGACCAGGGACAGGAGGGGGAATGGCTACACCTTC | CASSQTRDRRGNGYTF
TRBJ2-5 | - | TRBV20-1 | - | TGCAGTGCCCCCGGTTTTGAGACCCAGTACTTC | CSAPGFETQYF
TRBJ1-2 | - | TRBV6-1 | - | TGTGCCAGCAGTGAAGCTCCTGGGGCTGGCTGGGATGGCTACACCTTC | CASSEAPGAGWDGYTF
TRBJ2-3 | - | TRBV19 | - | TGTGCCTCCAGAGGGGGAGGTACGCAGTATTTT | CASRGGGTQYF
TRBJ2-2 | - | TRBV27 | TRBD2 | TGTGCCAGCATCGGGAGACTAGCGATCACCGGGGAGCTGTTTTTT | CASIGRLAITGELFF
TRBJ1-1 | - | TRBV11-2 | - | TGTGCCAGCAGCTTACGACAGTTGGCTGAAGCTTTCTTT | CASSLRQLAEAFF
TRBJ1-1 | - | TRBV19 | TRBD1 | TGTGCCAGTAGTAAGGGTTCAGGGGGGAATGGGGCTTTCTTT | CASSKGSGGNGAFF
TRBJ1-4 | - | TRBV9 | - | TGTGCCAGCAGCGTTGGTCGGGGTTCTAATGAAAAACTGTTTTTT | CASSVGRGSNEKLFF
TRBJ1-5 | - | TRBV30 | TRBD1 | TGTGCCTGGAGAAACAGGGGGGCTAGCAATCAGCCCCAGCATTTT | CAWRNRGASNQPQHF
TRBJ1-2 | - | TRBV4-3 | - | TGCGCCAGCAGCCCCGGAAGAGGTGGCTACACCTTC | CASSPGRGGYTF
TRBJ2-7 | few | TRBV7-9 | - | TGTGCCAGCAGCTTATGGGGGCACGACGAGCAGTACTTC | CASSLWGHDEQYF
TRBJ2-7 | once | TRBV6-5 | TRBD1 | TGTGCCAGCAGTTCGCCGGACAGGGGCTACGAGCAGTACTTC | CASSSPDRGYEQYF
TRBJ1-5 | - | TRBV4-1 | TRBD1 | TGCGCCAGCAGCCCCCCGATGGCAGGGGGTTTTGATCAGCCCCAGCATTTT | CASSPPMAGGFDQPQHF
TRBJ1-3 | - | TRBV2 | - | TGTGCCAGCAGTGCGACACGTTACTCTGGAAACACCATATATTTT | CASSATRYSGNTIYF
TRBJ2-1 | - | TRBV5-6 | TRBD1 | TGTGCCAGCATAGTTGGACAGGGAGTTTACAATGAGCAGTTCTTC | CASIVGQGVYNEQFF
TRBJ1-2 | - | TRBV7-3 | TRBD1 | TGTGCCAGCAGCTTAGGGGGACAGGGCGAGAGCTATGGCTACACCTTC | CASSLGGQGESYGYTF
TRBJ2-3 | - | TRBV4-1 | - | TGCGCCAGCAGCCAAGATTGGGGGGGCCTCTCAGATACGCAGTATTTT | CASSQDWGGLSDTQYF
TRBJ2-3 | - | TRBV4-2 | - | TGTGCCAGCAAAATCAGGGGTGTAGGCCCACAGCCAGATACGCAGTATTTT | CASKIRGVGPQPDTQYF
TRBJ2-1 | - | TRBV4-3 | - | TGCGCCAGCAGCCAAGTCGGCTCCTCCTACAATGAGCAGTTCTTC | CASSQVGSSYNEQFF
TRBJ2-5 | - | TRBV6-1 | TRBD2 | TGTGCCAGCAGTGAAGTTACTAGCGATCTAGAGACCCAGTACTTC | CASSEVTSDLETQYF
TRBJ2-5 | few | TRBV15 | - | TGTGCCACCAGCAGAGGAGGCTCCGGCCACGAAGAGACCCAGTACTTC | CATSRGGSGHEETQYF
TRBJ1-2 | - | TRBV5-1 | TRBD1 | TGCGCCAGCAAGTCTTGGCAGGGGGTGGTTGGCTACACCTTC | CASKSWQGVVGYTF
TRBJ2-3 | - | TRBV6-5 | - | TGTGCCAGCAGTTACCACAGATCATTTAACACAGATACGCAGTATTTT | CASSYHRSFNTDTQYF
TRBJ2-7 | - | TRBV9 | TRBD1 | TGTGCCAGCAGCACGGGACAGGGATTCTCCTACGAGCAGTACTTC | CASSTGQGFSYEQYF
TRBJ1-1 | once | TRBV4-3 | TRBD1 | TGCGCCAGCAGCCCGGGACCGGGACAGGTCACTGAAGCTTTCTTT | CASSPGPGQVTEAFF
TRBJ2-7 | once | TRBV7-8 | - | TGTGCCAGCAGTCTTAGGACATCCTCCATACGCCGGCCCCACGAGCAGTACTTC | CASSLRTSSIRRPHEQYF
TRBJ2-5 | - | TRBV6-5 | - | TGTGCCAGCCACAGGGGGGGCCAAGAGACCCAGTACTTC | CASHRGGQETQYF
TRBJ1-2 | - | TRBV11-2 | - | TGTGCCAGCAGCACTCGACGGACCTTGGAGGGCTATGGCTACACCTTC | CASSTRRTLEGYGYTF
TRBJ1-6 | few | TRBV27 | TRBD1 | TGTGCCAGCAGTTGGGCAGGGGGCGTGAGGGGTTCACCCCTCCACTTT | CASSWAGGVRGSPLHF
TRBJ1-2 | - | TRBV7-2 | - | TGTGCCAGCAGCTTAGCGGATGGCTACACCTTC | CASSLADGYTF
TRBJ1-2 | few | TRBV6-4 | - | TGTGCCACCATAGTTGGCTATGGCTACACCTTC | CATIVGYGYTF